The 15 T cell receptor beta chains presented below share a single source sample, sequenced in a study of T cells after yellow fever vaccination. One entry per CDR3 protein results from TCRdb running MiXCR on the 5' RACE reads. The table lists tens of thousands of distinct CDR3 sequences, 4% to 6% of them singletons, with 20% in the top ten. Sequenced material: PBMCs, either bulk or a sorted T-cell subset (CD4+, CD8+, memory, or dextramer-sorted; not recorded which), taken approximately 40 days after the first yellow fever vaccination. These receptors came from a young man who received the YFV17D yellow fever vaccine.

This clonotype was seen repeatedly, ten times or more. Here the CDR3 reads CASSPRTGGGNQPQHF. The CDR3 DNA reads TGTGCCAGCAGTCCGCGGACAGGGGGCGGCAATCAGCCCCAGCATTTT. The rearrangement uses TRBV12-3 or TRBV12-4 and TRBJ1-5, with 11 nucleotides matching TRBD1. V dropped 5 bases and J dropped 2; count of bases not matched to a gene: 5. The CDR3 consists of 16 residues.

This clonotype was counted ten times or more. The chain employs TRBV20-1 and TRBJ2-5, with TRBD2 matching over 7 bases. Trimming cost V 6 bases and J 4 bases; bases outside gene matches: 11. CDR1 is DFQATT and CDR2 is SNEGSKA in the germline V gene (reference sequence). This CDR3 has 14 residues. The CDR3 bases are TGCAGTGCCCCGTTGAGGGAGGGCGGAGAGACCCAGTACTTC. This codes for CSAPLREGGETQYF.

This chain joins TRBV7-2 and TRBJ2-5, with D perhaps being TRBD1 or TRBD2 (7 bases each). With 5 bases removed from V and 4 bases from J, the gap between germline ends came to 17 bases. Germline CDR1 reads SGHTA; CDR2 reads FQGNSA. The CDR3 extends over 15 amino acids. CDR3 nucleotides: TGTGCCAGCAGCCAACAGGGAGGGGGCGCAGAGACCCAGTACTTC. Its protein product is CASSQQGGGAETQYF.

This clonotype appeared many times. The chain links TRBV7-9 to TRBJ2-7; 13 bases map to TRBD2. The J segment lost 3 bases and the V segment lost 1 base, leaving 6 bases of the junction unmatched. Per germline, CDR1 SEHNR and CDR2 FQNEAQ (reference sequence). There are 17 residues in the CDR3. The CDR3 loop is CASSLGRGTSGVYEQYV. Written as DNA, the CDR3 is TGTGCCAGCAGCTTAGGTCGCGGGACTAGCGGGGTCTACGAGCAGTACGTC.

This clonotype was counted ten times or more. The gene calls are TRBV29-1 and TRBJ1-4, with D maybe TRBD1 (6 bases). V gave up 7 bases and J gave up 2 bases, with 14 bases separating them. Germline V gene lookup returns CDR1 SQVTM and CDR2 ANQGSEA. The CDR3 is 14 amino acids. CDR3: CSGTLQGTNEKLFF. The CDR3 DNA is TGCAGCGGTACCCTGCAGGGGACTAATGAAAAACTGTTTTTT.

This clonotype came up many times. The genes are TRBV5-1 and TRBJ2-3; TRBD1 matches 9 bases. The ends lost 4 bases at V and 0 bases at J; junction bases unmatched: 3. The CDR3 sequence is 15 residues long. Per germline, CDR1 SGHRS and CDR2 YFSETQ. The CDR3 DNA reads TGCGCCAGCAGCGAGGGACAGGGAAGCACAGATACGCAGTATTTT. It specifies CASSEGQGSTDTQYF.

This clonotype was found many times. The chain recombines TRBV12-3 or TRBV12-4 with TRBJ2-7; 9 nucleotides align to TRBD1. The ends lost 1 base at V and 5 bases at J; junction bases unmatched: 9. This CDR3 is built from 16 residues. CDR3 nucleotide sequence: TGTGCCAGCAGTTTAGATGGTACAGGGGGCAACGACGAGCAGTACGTC. Translation gives CASSLDGTGGNDEQYV.

The sample holds many counts of this clonotype. The gene calls are TRBV4-2 and TRBJ2-1; 8 nucleotides match TRBD2. The CDR3 spans 16 residues. Germline V CDR1 and CDR2: LGHNA, YNFKEQ. J gave up 6 bases and V 0 bases, and 7 bases lay outside the gene matches. This CDR3 reads CASSQDSLRGANEQFF. For the CDR3, the DNA is TGTGCCAGCAGCCAAGACTCGCTGCGGGGGGCCAATGAGCAGTTCTTC.

The table lists this clonotype with many counts. The chain is built from TRBV5-4 and TRBJ2-7; TRBD2 agrees at 14 bases. The trim removed 0 bases at V and 6 bases at J, leaving 8 bases unmatched. The CDR3 has 17 residues. Germline V CDR1 and CDR2: SGHNT, YYREEE (reference sequence). The CDR3 here is CASSLAGGLAGEREQYV. DNA for the CDR3: TGTGCCAGCAGCTTGGCCGGGGGACTAGCGGGGGAACGCGAGCAGTACGTC.

This clonotype was observed a handful of times. The rearrangement joins TRBV2 to TRBJ2-3, with D possibly matching TRBD2 (7 bases). The germline V gene has CDR1 SNHLY and CDR2 FYNNEI. V was trimmed by 4 bases and J by 3 bases, leaving 14 bases between them. The CDR3 is 15 residues long. The CDR3 coding sequence is TGTGCCAGCAGTGGAAGGGGGGGCGGGACAGATACGCAGTATTTT. Its protein is CASSGRGGGTDTQYF.

Many counts were recorded for this clonotype. The J gene is TRBJ2-5, the V gene TRBV4-1, with TRBD1 matching 8 bases. From germline, CDR1 is MGHRA and CDR2 YSYEKL. The ends lost 0 bases at V and 4 bases at J; junction bases unmatched: 7. This CDR3 comprises 16 residues. DNA of the CDR3: TGCGCCAGCAGCCAAGACGACAGGGGAGATTTAGAGACCCAGTACTTC. It yields the protein CASSQDDRGDLETQYF.

With regard to this clonotype: Since a much larger clone is just one base distant, this may be a read error. The chain couples TRBV7-6 to TRBJ2-1, with D uncertain. This CDR3 has 14 amino acids. Trimming removed 0 bases from V and 8 bases from J, with 11 bases in between. Germline lookup yields CDR1 SGHVS and CDR2 FNYEAQ. CDR3 sequence (DNA): TGTGCCAGCAGCTTAGCGTCCCCGTATGATGAGCAGTTCTTC. Its translation: CASSLASPYDEQFF.

The chain links TRBV4-3 to TRBJ1-2, with TRBD1 as a possible D gene (5 bases). This CDR3 contains 13 residues. Germline V gene data show CDR1 as LGHNA and CDR2 as YSLEER. Trimming removed 4 bases from V and 2 bases from J, with 8 bases in between. The CDR3 loop is CASSPRQNYGYTF. The DNA for the CDR3 is TGCGCCAGCAGCCCCAGACAGAACTATGGCTACACCTTC.

The sample holds one count of this clonotype. This could be a read error, since a much larger clone is one nucleotide away. The chain has TRBV28 and TRBJ1-5; D is uncertain. The CDR3 runs 12 residues. In germline, CDR1 is MDHEN, CDR2 SYDVKM. V lost 7 bases to trimming and J lost 7 bases, with 11 bases between them. The CDR3 sequence: CASNYYRQPQHF. In nucleotides, the CDR3 is TGTGCCAGCAATTATTACCGGCAGCCCCAGCATTTT.

This clonotype was counted ten times or more. This sequence joins TRBV20-1 and TRBJ1-1; tentatively, D is TRBD1 (6 bases). The CDR3 consists of 14 residues. Trimming stripped 6 bases from V and 0 bases from J, with 14 bases between. Per germline, CDR1 DFQATT and CDR2 SNEGSKA (reference sequence). The CDR3 nucleotides are TGCAGTGCAACGACAGGCCTTATGAACACTGAAGCTTTCTTT. Its protein product is CSATTGLMNTEAFF.